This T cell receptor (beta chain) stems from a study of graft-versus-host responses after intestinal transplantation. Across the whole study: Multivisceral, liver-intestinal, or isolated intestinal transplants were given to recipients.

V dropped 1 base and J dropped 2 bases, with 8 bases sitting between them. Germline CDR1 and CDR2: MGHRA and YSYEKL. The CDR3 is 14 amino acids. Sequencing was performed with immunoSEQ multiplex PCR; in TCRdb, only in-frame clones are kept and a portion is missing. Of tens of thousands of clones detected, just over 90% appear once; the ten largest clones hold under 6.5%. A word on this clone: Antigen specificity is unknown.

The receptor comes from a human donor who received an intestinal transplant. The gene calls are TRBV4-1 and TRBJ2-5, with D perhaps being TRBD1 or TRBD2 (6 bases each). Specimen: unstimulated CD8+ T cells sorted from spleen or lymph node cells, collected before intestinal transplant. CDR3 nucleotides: TGCGCCAGCAGCCAAGTAGGGGGGCAAGAGACCCAGTACTTC. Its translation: CASSQVGGQETQYF.